This TCR beta chain was captured by sequencing in a study of T cell repertoires in cytomegalovirus infection. The CDR3 is 15 residues long. The V gene's germline CDR1 is MDHEN and CDR2 SYDVKM. J lost 2 bases, V lost 3 bases, and 5 bases had no gene match. TCRdb re-called the reads through MiXCR, storing one row per CDR3 protein. The sample records around 530,000 distinct CDR3 sequences, approximately 26% being singletons. The receptor comes from a human donor in good health (CMV status not recorded). Some clones in this sample may be carry-over from other donors' samples. V is TRBV28 and J is TRBJ2-7, with 9 bases aligning to TRBD1. Source material: PBMCs. CDR3 in DNA: TGTGCCAGCAGTTTTTCGACAGGGGGTCCCTACGAGCAGTACTTC. This sequence encodes CASSFSTGGPYEQYF.